The next 6 T cell receptor beta chains were all read from a single sample in a study of blood T cell repertoires in COVID-19. The protocol was immunoSEQ multiplex PCR, while the TCRdb copy is restricted to in-frame clones and leaves out a portion. The sample consists of approximately 98,000 clones, 88% of them appearing once. The sequenced material came from peripheral blood. The receptors derive from a human donor in a cohort sampled during active COVID-19.

V and J are TRBV4-1 and TRBJ2-5; D remains unclear. Per the germline V gene, CDR1 is MGHRA and CDR2 is YSYEKL. Trimming removed 1 base from V and 1 base from J, with 22 bases in between. The CDR3 loop spans 19 amino acids. CDR3: CASSQGRPILPPGQETQYF. The DNA for the CDR3 is TGCGCCAGCAGCCAAGGCCGTCCCATTCTGCCACCCGGCCAAGAGACCCAGTACTTC.

This clone was found once. The junction and the germline gene differ at one end; a read error may be behind it. V is TRBV6-1 and J is TRBJ2-1; D perhaps matches TRBD2 (6 bases). The CDR3 totals 14 residues. The germline V gene has CDR1 MNHNS and CDR2 SASEGT. The CDR3 protein is CASSKAGPWAEQFF. The CDR3, as DNA: TGTGCCAGCAGTAAAGCGGGCCCCTGGGCTGAGCAGTTCTTC.

In its sample, this clone was seen a few times. This sequence joins TRBV10-2 and TRBJ1-3; 10 bases line up with TRBD1. Germline values: CDR1 WSHSY, CDR2 SAAADI. The CDR3 totals 16 residues. J was trimmed by 0 bases and V by 8 bases; bases with no gene match: 7. This CDR3 reads CASGQGQGSSGNTIYF. Written as DNA, the CDR3 is TGCGCCAGCGGTCAGGGACAGGGGAGCTCTGGAAACACCATATATTTT.

This chain links TRBV19 with TRBJ2-1, with D possibly matching TRBD1 (5 bases). Trimming removed 3 bases from V and 3 bases from J, with 12 bases in between. Germline CDR1 is LNHDA and CDR2 is SQIVND (reference sequence). The CDR3 is made up of 15 amino acids. CDR3 residues: CASSIGAADYNEQFF. The CDR3 nucleotides read TGTGCCAGTAGTATTGGGGCGGCTGACTACAATGAGCAGTTCTTC.

The chain uses TRBV2 and TRBJ2-3, with D unresolved. CDR1 is SNHLY, CDR2 FYNNEI, per germline. This CDR3 has 16 residues. Deletions cut 6 bases from V and 0 bases from J, with 16 bases between. The CDR3 DNA is TGTGCCAGCAGCCGAACCCCCTACCCAAGCACAGATACGCAGTATTTT. Translating gives CASSRTPYPSTDTQYF.

This clone occurred once. The V call is TRBV29-1, the J call TRBJ1-4, with D perhaps TRBD1 (6 bases). V was cut by 4 bases and J by 2 bases, with 17 bases left in between. Germline loops: CDR1 SQVTM, CDR2 ANQGSEA. The CDR3 contains 16 residues. CDR3 sequence reads: CSVALQPGVTNEKLFF. DNA for the CDR3: TGCAGCGTTGCACTGCAGCCAGGGGTGACTAATGAAAAACTGTTTTTT.